A selection of T cell receptor beta chains follows, all from one sample in a study of cytomegalovirus exposure and HLA in healthy donors. Repertoires were generated with immunoSEQ multiplex PCR, while TCRdb's copy carries only in-frame clones and drops some. Among over 130,000 clones, approximately 84% were seen once, and the ten largest hold 1.4% to 1.5%. The sample taken for sequencing was PBMCs. These TCRs come from a man aged 25-40 years in good health and CMV-seropositive. CDR3s include the opening cysteine and the closing phenylalanine or tryptophan. A D gene is named only where the DNA matches it firmly. Expanded clones get a size class; other rows say once, few or many, or leave the size out.

TRBJ1-1,TRBD1,TRBV28,.,TGTGCCAGCAGTGTGGGGACAGGGGCTTTCACTGAAGCTTTCTTT,CASSVGTGAFTEAFF
TRBJ1-6,TRBD1,TRBV30,.,TGTGCCTGGACCACCGGGACAGGGGCTTCACCCCTCCACTTT,CAWTTGTGASPLHF
TRBJ1-2,TRBD1,TRBV29-1,.,TGCAGCGTTTGGGGACAGGGGAAGTATGGCTACACCTTC,CSVWGQGKYGYTF
TRBJ2-5,TRBD1,TRBV2,.,TGTGCCAGCAGTCGACAGGGGGCGGGAGAGACCCAGTACTTC,CASSRQGAGETQYF
TRBJ2-7,.,TRBV28,.,TGTGCCAGCAACCGCGGAGGTGGCGGCTCCTACGAGCAGTACTTC,CASNRGGGGSYEQYF
TRBJ2-3,TRBD2,TRBV11-2,.,TGTGCCAGCAGCTTACTAATAGCGGGGAACACAGATACGCAGTATTTT,CASSLLIAGNTDTQYF
TRBJ1-1,.,TRBV28,.,TGTGCCAGCATCTCCGGACAGATGAACACTGAAGCTTTCTTT,CASISGQMNTEAFF
TRBJ1-6,TRBD1,TRBV11-3,.,TGTGCCAGCAGCGAGGGGGCGGATAATTCACCCCTCCACTTT,CASSEGADNSPLHF
TRBJ2-1,TRBD2,TRBV18,once,TGTGCCAGCCGCGGGGGGTCTAGCTCCTACAATGAGCAGTTCTTC,CASRGGSSSYNEQFF
TRBJ2-7,.,TRBV25-1,.,TGTGCCAGCAGGGGGCGGGGTTCCTACGAGCAGTACTTC,CASRGRGSYEQYF
TRBJ2-3,TRBD2,TRBV28,.,TGTGCCAGCAGTTATAGCGGGAGGAGGATAGTAGATACGCAGTATTTT,CASSYSGRRIVDTQYF
TRBJ2-7,TRBD1,TRBV27,.,TGTGCCAGCAGTTTGGTGACAGGGGGCGAGCAGTACTTC,CASSLVTGGEQYF
TRBJ2-7,.,TRBV28,.,TGTGCCAGCAGTTTCCTTACTAGGGGGGAGCAGTACTTC,CASSFLTRGEQYF
TRBJ2-5,TRBD2,TRBV5-4,.,TGTGCCAGCAGCTTGGAGCGGGGGTCCGGAGAGACCCAGTACTTC,CASSLERGSGETQYF
TRBJ2-1,TRBD1,TRBV5-1,.,TGCGCCAGCAGCCCAGGGACAGGGATAGCCCACAATGAGCAGTTCTTC,CASSPGTGIAHNEQFF
TRBJ2-3,TRBD2,TRBV9,once,TGTGCCAGCAGCCTTGGACTAGGCACAGATACGCAGTATTTT,CASSLGLGTDTQYF
TRBJ1-6,TRBD1,TRBV29-1,.,TGCAGCGTCCTTGTGGACAGGAATTCACCCCTCCACTTT,CSVLVDRNSPLHF
TRBJ1-2,.,TRBV30,.,TGTGCCTGGCGTTCACAGGGAGTCTATGGCTACACCTTC,CAWRSQGVYGYTF
TRBJ2-7,.,TRBV6-1,.,TGTGCCAGCAGTGTTCCCGGAGGTGGCTACGAGCAGTACTTC,CASSVPGGGYEQYF
TRBJ2-6,TRBD2,TRBV7-9,.,TGTTCCAGCAGCTCCTTGGGAGGGAGCGGGGCCAACGTCCTGACTTTC,CSSSSLGGSGANVLTF
TRBJ2-7,TRBD2,TRBV11-3,.,TGTGCCAGCAGCCCGGGACTAGCGGACTACGAGCAGTACTTC,CASSPGLADYEQYF
TRBJ2-7,.,TRBV4-1,.,TGCGCCAGCAGCCAAGAGGAGGTCTACGAGCAGTACTTC,CASSQEEVYEQYF
TRBJ1-1,TRBD1,TRBV18,.,TGTGCCAGCTCACCGCGGACAGGGGGCGGACCTGAAGCTTTCTTT,CASSPRTGGGPEAFF
TRBJ2-7,TRBD2,TRBV7-8,once,TGTGCCAGCAGCTTAGCAGGGACTAGCGGGCAGTACTTC,CASSLAGTSGQYF
TRBJ2-2,.,TRBV7-8,.,TGTGCCAGCAGCTTAGTGGAGGGGATCGGGGAGCTGTTTTTT,CASSLVEGIGELFF
TRBJ2-1,TRBD2,TRBV18,.,TGTGCCAGCTCGTATACTAGCGGGACAAACAATGAGCAGTTCTTC,CASSYTSGTNNEQFF
TRBJ2-3,.,TRBV4-2,.,TGTGCCAGCAGCCAAGCCCCGGGGACTGATACGCAGTATTTT,CASSQAPGTDTQYF
TRBJ1-4,TRBD1,TRBV9,.,TGTGCCAGCAGCCCGGGACAGCAAAATGAAAAACTGTTTTTT,CASSPGQQNEKLFF
TRBJ2-3,.,TRBV27,.,TGTGCCAGCAGTTTACCGTCTAGCACAGATACGCAGTATTTT,CASSLPSSTDTQYF